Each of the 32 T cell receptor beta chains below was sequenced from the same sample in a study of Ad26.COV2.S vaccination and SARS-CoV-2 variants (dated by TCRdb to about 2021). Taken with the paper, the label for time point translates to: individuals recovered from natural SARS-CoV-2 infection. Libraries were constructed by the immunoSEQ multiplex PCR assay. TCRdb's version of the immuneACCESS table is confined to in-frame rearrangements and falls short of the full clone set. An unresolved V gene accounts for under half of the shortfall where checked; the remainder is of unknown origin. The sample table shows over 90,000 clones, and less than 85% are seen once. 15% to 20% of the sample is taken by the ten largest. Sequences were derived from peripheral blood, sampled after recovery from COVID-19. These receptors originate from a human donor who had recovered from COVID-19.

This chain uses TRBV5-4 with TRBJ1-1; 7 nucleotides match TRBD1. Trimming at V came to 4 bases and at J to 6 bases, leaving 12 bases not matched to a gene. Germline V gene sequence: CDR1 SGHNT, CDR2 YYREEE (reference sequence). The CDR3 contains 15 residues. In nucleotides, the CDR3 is TGTGCCAGCAGCGGACGACAGGGAAGTTTACCTGAAGCTTTCTTT. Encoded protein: CASSGRQGSLPEAFF.

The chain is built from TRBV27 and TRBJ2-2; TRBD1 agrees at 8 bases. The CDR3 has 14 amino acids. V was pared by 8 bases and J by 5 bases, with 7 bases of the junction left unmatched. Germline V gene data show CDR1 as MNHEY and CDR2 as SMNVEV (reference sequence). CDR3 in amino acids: CASRPQGVTGELFF. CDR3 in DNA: TGTGCCAGCCGTCCACAGGGGGTGACCGGGGAGCTGTTTTTT.

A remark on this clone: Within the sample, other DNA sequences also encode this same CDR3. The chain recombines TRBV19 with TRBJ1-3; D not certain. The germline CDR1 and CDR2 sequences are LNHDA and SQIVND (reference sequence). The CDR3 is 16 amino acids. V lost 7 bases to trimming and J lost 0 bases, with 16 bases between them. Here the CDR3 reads CASIAHRSGSGNTIYF. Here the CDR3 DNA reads TGTGCCAGTATAGCCCACAGAAGTGGCTCTGGAAACACCATATATTTT.

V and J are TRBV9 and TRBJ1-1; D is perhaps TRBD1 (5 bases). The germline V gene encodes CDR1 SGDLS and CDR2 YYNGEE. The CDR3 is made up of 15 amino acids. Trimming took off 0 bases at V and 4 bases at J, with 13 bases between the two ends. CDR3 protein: CASSVAQGLGTEAFF. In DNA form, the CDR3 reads TGTGCCAGCAGCGTAGCCCAGGGTTTGGGCACTGAAGCTTTCTTT.

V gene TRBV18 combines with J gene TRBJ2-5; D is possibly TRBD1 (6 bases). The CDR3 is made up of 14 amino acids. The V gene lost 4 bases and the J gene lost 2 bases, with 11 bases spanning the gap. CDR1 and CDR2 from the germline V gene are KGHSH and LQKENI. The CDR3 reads CASSQPGVQETQYF. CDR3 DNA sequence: TGTGCCAGCTCACAACCAGGGGTTCAAGAGACCCAGTACTTC.

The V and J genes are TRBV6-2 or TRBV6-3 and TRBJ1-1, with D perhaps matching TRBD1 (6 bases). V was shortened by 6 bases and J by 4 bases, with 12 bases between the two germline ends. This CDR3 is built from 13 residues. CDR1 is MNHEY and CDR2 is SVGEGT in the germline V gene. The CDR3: CASSMDRRTEAFF. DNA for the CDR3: TGTGCCAGCAGCATGGACAGACGCACTGAAGCTTTCTTT.

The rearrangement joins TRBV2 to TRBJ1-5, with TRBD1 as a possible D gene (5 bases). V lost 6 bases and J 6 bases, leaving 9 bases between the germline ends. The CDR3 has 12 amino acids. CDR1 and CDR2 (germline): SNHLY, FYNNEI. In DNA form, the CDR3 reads TGTGCCAGCAGAGGGGAAGGTCAGCCCCAGCATTTT. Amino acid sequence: CASRGEGQPQHF. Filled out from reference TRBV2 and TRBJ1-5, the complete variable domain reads EPEVTQTPSHQVTQMGQEVILRCVPISNHLYFYWYRQILGQKVEFLVSFYNNEISEKSEIFDDQFSVERPDGSNFTLKIRSTKLEDSAMYFCASRGEGQPQHFGDGTRLSIL.

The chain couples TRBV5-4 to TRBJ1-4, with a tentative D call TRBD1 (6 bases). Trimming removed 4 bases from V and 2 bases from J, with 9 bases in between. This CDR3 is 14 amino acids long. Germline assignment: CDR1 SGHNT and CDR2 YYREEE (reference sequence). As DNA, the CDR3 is TGTGCCAGCAGCACACAGGGTACTAATGAAAAACTGTTTTTT. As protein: CASSTQGTNEKLFF.

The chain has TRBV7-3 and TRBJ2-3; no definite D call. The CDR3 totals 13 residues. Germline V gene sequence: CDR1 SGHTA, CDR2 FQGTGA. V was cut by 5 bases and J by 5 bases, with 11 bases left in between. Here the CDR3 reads CASSPLLGDTQYF. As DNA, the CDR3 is TGTGCCAGCAGCCCCCTCCTGGGAGATACGCAGTATTTT. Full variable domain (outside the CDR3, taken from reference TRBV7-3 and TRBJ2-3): GAGVSQTPSNKVTEKGKYVELRCDPISGHTALYWYRQSLGQGPEFLIYFQGTGAADDSGLPNDRFFAVRPEGSVSTLKIQRTERGDSAVYLCASSPLLGDTQYFGPGTRLTVL.

The CDR3 loop is CASSPGSGGAFRETQYF. The CDR3 DNA reads TGCGCCAGCAGCCCCGGAAGCGGGGGGGCCTTTCGTGAGACCCAGTACTTC. The chain uses TRBV5-1 and TRBJ2-5, with 10 bases that match TRBD2. The CDR3 is 17 residues long. Germline CDR1 is SGHRS and CDR2 is YFSETQ. After removal of 4 bases from V and 5 bases from J, the junction contained 14 bases not matched to a gene.

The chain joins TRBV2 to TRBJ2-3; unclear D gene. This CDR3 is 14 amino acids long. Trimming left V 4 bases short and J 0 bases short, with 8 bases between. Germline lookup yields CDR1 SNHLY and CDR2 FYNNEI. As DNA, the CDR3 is TGTGCCAGCAGTGGGTGGGTCAGCACAGATACGCAGTATTTT. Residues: CASSGWVSTDTQYF.

CDR3 nucleotides: TGCAGCGTTGAGAGGGGGGCGTCCTACGAGCAGTACTTC. Its translation: CSVERGASYEQYF. The chain carries TRBV29-1 and TRBJ2-7; D may match TRBD1 or TRBD2 (6 bases each). The CDR3 sequence is 13 residues long. V was clipped by 3 bases and J by 1 base, with 10 bases between them. Germline V CDR1 and CDR2: SQVTM, ANQGSEA.

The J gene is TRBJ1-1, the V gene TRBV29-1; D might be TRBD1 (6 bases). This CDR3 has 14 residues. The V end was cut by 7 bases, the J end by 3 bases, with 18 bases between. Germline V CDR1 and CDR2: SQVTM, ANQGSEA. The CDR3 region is CSANRGAGDTEAFF. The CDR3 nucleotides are TGCAGCGCCAATCGGGGGGCCGGGGACACTGAAGCTTTCTTT.

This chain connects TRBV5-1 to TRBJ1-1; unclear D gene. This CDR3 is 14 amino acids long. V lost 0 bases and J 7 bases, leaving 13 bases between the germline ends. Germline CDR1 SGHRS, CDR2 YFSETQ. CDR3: CASSLDMTGFEAFF. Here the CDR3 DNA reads TGCGCCAGCAGCTTGGACATGACGGGGTTTGAAGCTTTCTTT.

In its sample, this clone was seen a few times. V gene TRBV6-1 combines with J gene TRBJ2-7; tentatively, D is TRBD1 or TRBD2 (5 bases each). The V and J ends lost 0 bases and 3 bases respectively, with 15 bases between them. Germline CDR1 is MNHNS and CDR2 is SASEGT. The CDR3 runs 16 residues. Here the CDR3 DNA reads TGTGCCAGCAGTGAAGCGCCGGGACCTGAATTCTACGAGCAGTACTTC. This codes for CASSEAPGPEFYEQYF.

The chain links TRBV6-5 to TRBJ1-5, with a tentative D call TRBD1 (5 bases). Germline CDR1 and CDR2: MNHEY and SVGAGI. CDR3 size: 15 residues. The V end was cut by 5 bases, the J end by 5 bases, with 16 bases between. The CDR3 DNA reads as TGTGCCAGCAGTCAGACCGGGACTGCCGATCAGCCCCAGCATTTT. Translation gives CASSQTGTADQPQHF.

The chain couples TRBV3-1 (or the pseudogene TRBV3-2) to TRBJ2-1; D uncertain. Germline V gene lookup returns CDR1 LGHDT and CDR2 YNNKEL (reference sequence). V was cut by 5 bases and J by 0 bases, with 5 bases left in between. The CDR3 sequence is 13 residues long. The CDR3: CASSGSSYNEQFF. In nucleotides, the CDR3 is TGTGCCAGCAGCGGAAGCTCCTACAATGAGCAGTTCTTC.

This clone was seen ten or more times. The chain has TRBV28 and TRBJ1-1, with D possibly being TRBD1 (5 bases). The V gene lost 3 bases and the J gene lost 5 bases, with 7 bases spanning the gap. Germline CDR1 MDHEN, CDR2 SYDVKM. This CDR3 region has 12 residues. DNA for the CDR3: TGTGCCAGCAGTTTGGGGGAAACTGAAGCTTTCTTT. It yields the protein CASSLGETEAFF.

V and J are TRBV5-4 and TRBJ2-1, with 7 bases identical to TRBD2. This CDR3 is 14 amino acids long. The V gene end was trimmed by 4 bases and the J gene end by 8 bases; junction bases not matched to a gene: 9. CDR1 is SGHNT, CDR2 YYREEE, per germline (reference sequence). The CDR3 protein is CASSVVGGGYEQFF. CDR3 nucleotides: TGTGCCAGCAGCGTCGTGGGGGGGGGATATGAGCAGTTCTTC.

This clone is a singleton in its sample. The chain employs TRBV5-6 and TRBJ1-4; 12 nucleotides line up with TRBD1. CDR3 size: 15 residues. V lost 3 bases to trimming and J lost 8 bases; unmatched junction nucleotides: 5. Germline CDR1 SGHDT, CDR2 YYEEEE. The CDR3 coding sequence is TGTGCCAGCAGCTCGGGACAGGGGGCGAGGGAAAAACTGTTTTTT. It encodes CASSSGQGAREKLFF.

The CDR3: CASSLPYYNEQFF. CDR3 bases: TGTGCCAGCAGCTTACCCTATTACAATGAGCAGTTCTTC. V and J are TRBV11-2 and TRBJ2-1; D gene ambiguous. Germline V gives CDR1 SGHAT, CDR2 FQNNGV. V gave up 2 bases and J gave up 4 bases, with 6 bases separating them. This CDR3 region has 13 residues.

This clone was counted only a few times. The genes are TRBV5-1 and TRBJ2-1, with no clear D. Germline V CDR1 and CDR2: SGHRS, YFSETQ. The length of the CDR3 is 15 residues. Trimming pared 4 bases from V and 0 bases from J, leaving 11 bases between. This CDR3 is CASSAAVSSYNEQFF. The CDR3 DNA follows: TGCGCCAGCAGCGCGGCGGTTAGCTCCTACAATGAGCAGTTCTTC.

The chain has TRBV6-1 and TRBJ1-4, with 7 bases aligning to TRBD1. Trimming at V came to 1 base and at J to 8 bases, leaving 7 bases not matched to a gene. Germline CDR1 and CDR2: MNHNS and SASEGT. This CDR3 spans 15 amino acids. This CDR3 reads CASSEGAQGGEKLFF. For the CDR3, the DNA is TGTGCCAGCAGTGAAGGGGCGCAGGGGGGGGAAAAACTGTTTTTT.

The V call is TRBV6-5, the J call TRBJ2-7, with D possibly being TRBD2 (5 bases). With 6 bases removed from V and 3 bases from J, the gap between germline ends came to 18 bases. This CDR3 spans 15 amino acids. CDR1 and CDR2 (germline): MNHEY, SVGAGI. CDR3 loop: CASSIIFSRGYEQYF. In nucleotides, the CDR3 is TGTGCCAGCAGCATAATATTCAGTCGGGGCTACGAGCAGTACTTC.

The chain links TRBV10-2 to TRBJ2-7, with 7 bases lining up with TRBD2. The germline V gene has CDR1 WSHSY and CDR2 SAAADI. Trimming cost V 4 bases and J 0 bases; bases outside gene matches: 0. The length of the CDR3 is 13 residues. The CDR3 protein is CASSGGGSYEQYF. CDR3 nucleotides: TGCGCCAGCAGTGGGGGGGGCTCCTACGAGCAGTACTTC.

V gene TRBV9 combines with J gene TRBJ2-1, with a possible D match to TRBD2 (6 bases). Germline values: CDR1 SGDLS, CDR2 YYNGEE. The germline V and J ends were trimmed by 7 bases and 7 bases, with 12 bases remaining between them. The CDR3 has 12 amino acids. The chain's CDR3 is CASGVAGNEQFF. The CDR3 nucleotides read TGTGCCAGCGGGGTCGCGGGGAATGAGCAGTTCTTC.

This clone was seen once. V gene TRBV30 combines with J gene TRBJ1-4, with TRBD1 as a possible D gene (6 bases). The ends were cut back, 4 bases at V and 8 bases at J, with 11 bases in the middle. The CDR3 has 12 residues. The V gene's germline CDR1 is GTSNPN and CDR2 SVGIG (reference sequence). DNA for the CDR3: TGTGCCTGGAAGGGGACATGGGAAAAACTGTTTTTT. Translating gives CAWKGTWEKLFF.

As DNA, the CDR3 is TGTGCCAGCAGCCCCCGGGGGGGGACAGAGACCCAGTACTTC. This codes for CASSPRGGTETQYF. The J gene is TRBJ2-5, the V gene TRBV28; 8 bases map to TRBD2. The ends lost 6 bases at V and 4 bases at J; junction bases unmatched: 7. Germline CDR1 and CDR2: MDHEN and SYDVKM. This CDR3 contains 14 residues.

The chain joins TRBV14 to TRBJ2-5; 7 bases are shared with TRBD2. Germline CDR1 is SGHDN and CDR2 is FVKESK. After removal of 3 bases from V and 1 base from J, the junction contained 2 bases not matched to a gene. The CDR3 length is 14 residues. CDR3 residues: CASSHRLAQETQYF. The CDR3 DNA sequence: TGTGCCAGCAGCCACCGACTAGCCCAAGAGACCCAGTACTTC.

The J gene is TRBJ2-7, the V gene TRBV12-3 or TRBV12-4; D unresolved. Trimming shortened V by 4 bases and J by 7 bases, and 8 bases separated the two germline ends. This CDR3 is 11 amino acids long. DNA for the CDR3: TGTGCCAGCAGTTCGGGTTGGGAGCAGTACTTC. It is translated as CASSSGWEQYF.

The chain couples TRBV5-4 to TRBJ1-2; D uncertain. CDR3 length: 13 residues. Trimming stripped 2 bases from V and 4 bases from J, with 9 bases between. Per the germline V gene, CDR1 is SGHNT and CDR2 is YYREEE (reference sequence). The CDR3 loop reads CASSFGRTYGYTF. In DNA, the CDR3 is TGTGCCAGCAGCTTCGGCCGAACCTATGGCTACACCTTC.

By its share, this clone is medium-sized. In DNA form, the CDR3 reads TGTGCCAGCAGTCAAAGGGGGGTAGCTAATGAAAAACTGTTTTTT. Residues: CASSQRGVANEKLFF. V is TRBV28 and J is TRBJ1-4, with D perhaps TRBD1 (6 bases). V was shortened by 5 bases and J by 3 bases, with 13 bases between the two germline ends. The CDR3 is 15 residues long. CDR1 is MDHEN and CDR2 is SYDVKM in the germline V gene.